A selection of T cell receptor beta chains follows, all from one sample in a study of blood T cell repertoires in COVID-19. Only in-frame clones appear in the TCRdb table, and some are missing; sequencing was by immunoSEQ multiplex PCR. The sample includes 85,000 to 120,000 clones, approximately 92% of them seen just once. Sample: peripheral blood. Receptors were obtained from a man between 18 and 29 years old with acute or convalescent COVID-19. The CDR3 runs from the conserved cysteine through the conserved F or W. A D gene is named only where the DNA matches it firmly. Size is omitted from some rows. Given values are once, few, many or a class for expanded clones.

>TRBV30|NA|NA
CAWSPGSTDTQYF
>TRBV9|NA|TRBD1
CASSVVETGAPNYGYTF
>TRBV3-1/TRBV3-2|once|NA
CASSQDPGSSYEQYF
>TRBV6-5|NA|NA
CASSKPLGRNTEAFF
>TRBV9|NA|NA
CASSPRGGNTEAFF
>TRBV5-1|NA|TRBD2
CASSYTGTSTDTQYF
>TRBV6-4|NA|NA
CASRSGANPIQGTEAFF
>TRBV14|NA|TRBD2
CASSQEGTSVMADTQYF
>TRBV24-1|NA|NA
CATQGPSSGTEAFF
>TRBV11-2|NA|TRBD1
CASSSFDRGPQETQYF
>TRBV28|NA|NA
CASSHTGILTSTDTQYF
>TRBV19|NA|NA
CASREGWGTYEQYF
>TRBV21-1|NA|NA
CASSKAFFPCGYEKLFF
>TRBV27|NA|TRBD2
CASSLGAGDYNEQFF
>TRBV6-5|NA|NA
CASSYSIGGYAREQYF
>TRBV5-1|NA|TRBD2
CASRLAGGSSYNEQFF
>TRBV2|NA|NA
CASSGQYSNQPQHF
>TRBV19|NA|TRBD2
CASSPLAGSPTDTQYF
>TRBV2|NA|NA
CARKDRYSYEQYF
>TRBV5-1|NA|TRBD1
CASTGDRDIADETQYF
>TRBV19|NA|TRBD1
CASSEIQGARGYGYTF
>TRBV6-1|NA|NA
CASSDQGRNTEAFF
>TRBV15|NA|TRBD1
CATSRTGAVPLHF
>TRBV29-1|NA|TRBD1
CSAFFDLTGGYTDTQYF
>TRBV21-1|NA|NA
CASSGTSARPNNEQFF
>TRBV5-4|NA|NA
CASGTGGQLNTEAFF
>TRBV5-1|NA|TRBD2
CASSRAPSSGASTQETQYF
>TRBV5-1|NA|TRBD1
CASSLGSRQGSNYGYTF
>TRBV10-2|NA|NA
CATRGGYNEQFF
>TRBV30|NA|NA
CAWSVGTRAANSPLHF
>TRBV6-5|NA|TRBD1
CASTYRGNSYEQYF
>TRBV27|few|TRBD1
CASSLSPDRAEKLFF